The following is a T cell receptor (beta chain) sequence with its context. The antigen remains unidentified. This specimen comes from a study of T cell responses to AZD1222 COVID-19 vaccine. Overall study results and limits: Seropositive AZD1222 recipients at baseline numbered only five or six. Recipients of two AZD1222 doses showed rising Spike-specific TCR breadth and depth. Samples come after the peak T cell response, not at day 14. Regions 160-218 and 743-854 held dominance among vaccine-associated CD4 TCRs, which spanned spike.

The data were produced by immunoSEQ multiplex PCR, yet TCRdb's version contains in-frame clones alone and is incomplete. This table has roughly 200,000 clones, 90% to 95% appearing once. The V gene's germline CDR1 is LGHDT and CDR2 YNNKEL (reference sequence). CDR3 size: 15 residues. V dropped 6 bases and J dropped 5; count of bases not matched to a gene: 9. The receptor was isolated from an adult who received the MenACWY meningococcal vaccine as a control. V and J are TRBV3-1 (or the pseudogene TRBV3-2) and TRBJ2-5, with 10 positions matching TRBD2. Sample: peripheral blood, taken 28 days after the second dose of the MenACWY control vaccine. Here the CDR3 DNA reads TGTGCCAGCAGTCCGAGCGGGGGGGCAGTGGAGACCCAGTACTTC. It specifies CASSPSGGAVETQYF.